Sequencing of this T cell receptor beta chain was carried out in a study of long-term antiretroviral therapy in people with HIV. Study information: Sampling started about a decade before the 2015 immediate-ART recommendation.

Survey-level resolution applied to immunoSEQ assay v3.0. Each sample had sequencing targeting roughly 35,000-55,000 T-cell genomes. The assay was immunoSEQ multiplex PCR, and TCRdb's table has in-frame clones only and misses some. The sample includes 25,000 to 35,000 clones, around nine tenths of them seen just once. This specimen was unsorted PBMCs, taken around 5 years before starting antiretroviral therapy. This TCR was recovered from a man aged 50-60 years with HIV.

The CDR3 loop reads CASSGRDRESYEQYF. The CDR3 coding sequence is TGTGCCAGCAGCGGGAGGGACAGGGAATCCTACGAGCAGTACTTC. V is TRBV9 and J is TRBJ2-7, with 9 bases that match TRBD1. The germline gives CDR1 SGDLS, CDR2 YYNGEE. This CDR3 contains 15 residues. J gave up 1 base and V 3 bases, and 5 bases lay outside the gene matches.